This T cell receptor (beta chain) was documented in a study of T-cell memory formation after mild COVID-19. Across the whole study: Largely, TCR clusters stayed within a single donor. Points from the study as a whole: Among clones peaking at day 37 in the second wave, SARS-CoV-2 specificity remained unconfirmed. Later expanders leaned toward CD4+, whereas clones contracting from day 15 to 85 were balanced CD4/CD8.

The germline CDR1 and CDR2 sequences are SGHRS and YFSETQ. The V end was cut by 1 base, the J end by 5 bases, with 9 bases between. This CDR3 is built from 14 residues. TCRdb re-called the 5' RACE reads with MiXCR, one entry per CDR3 protein. Among 540,000 or so distinct CDR3 sequences listed, approximately 20% were seen once. This clonotype was detected only a few times. The target antigen is unknown. What was sequenced was PBMCs or a T cell subset sorted from them (not recorded which). The chain has TRBV5-1 and TRBJ1-4; D remains unclear. The TCR was taken from an adult woman who had mild COVID-19 (a few samples of this study predate the infection). Cell type and time point are not known. Here the CDR3 reads CASSLRGGNEKLFF. DNA for the CDR3: TGCGCCAGCAGCTTGCGTGGCGGGAATGAAAAACTGTTTTTT.